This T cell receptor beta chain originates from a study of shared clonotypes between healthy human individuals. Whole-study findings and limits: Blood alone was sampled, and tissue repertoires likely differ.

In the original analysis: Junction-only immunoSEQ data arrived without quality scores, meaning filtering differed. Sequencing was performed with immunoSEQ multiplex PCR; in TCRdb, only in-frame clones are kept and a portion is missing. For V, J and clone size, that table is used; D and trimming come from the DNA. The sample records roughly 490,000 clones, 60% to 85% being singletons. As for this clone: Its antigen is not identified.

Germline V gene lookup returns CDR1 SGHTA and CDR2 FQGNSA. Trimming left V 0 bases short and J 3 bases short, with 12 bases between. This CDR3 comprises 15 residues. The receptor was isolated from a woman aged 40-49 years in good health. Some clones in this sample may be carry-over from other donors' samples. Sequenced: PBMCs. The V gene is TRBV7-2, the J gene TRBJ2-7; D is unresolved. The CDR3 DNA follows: TGTGCCAGCAGCTTAGCGACGGACCCTATCTACGAGCAGTACTTC. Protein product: CASSLATDPIYEQYF.